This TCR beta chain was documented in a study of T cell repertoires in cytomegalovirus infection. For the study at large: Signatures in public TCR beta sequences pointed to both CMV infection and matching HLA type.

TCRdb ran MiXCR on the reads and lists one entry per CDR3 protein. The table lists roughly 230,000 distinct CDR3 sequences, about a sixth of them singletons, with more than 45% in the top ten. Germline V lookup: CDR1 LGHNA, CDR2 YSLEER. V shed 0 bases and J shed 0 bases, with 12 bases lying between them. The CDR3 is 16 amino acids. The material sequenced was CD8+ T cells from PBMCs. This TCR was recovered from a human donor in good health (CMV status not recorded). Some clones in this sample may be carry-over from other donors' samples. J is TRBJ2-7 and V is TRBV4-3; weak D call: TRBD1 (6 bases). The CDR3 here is CASSQDFEGDSYEQYF. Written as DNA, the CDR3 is TGCGCCAGCAGCCAAGATTTCGAGGGGGACTCCTACGAGCAGTACTTC.